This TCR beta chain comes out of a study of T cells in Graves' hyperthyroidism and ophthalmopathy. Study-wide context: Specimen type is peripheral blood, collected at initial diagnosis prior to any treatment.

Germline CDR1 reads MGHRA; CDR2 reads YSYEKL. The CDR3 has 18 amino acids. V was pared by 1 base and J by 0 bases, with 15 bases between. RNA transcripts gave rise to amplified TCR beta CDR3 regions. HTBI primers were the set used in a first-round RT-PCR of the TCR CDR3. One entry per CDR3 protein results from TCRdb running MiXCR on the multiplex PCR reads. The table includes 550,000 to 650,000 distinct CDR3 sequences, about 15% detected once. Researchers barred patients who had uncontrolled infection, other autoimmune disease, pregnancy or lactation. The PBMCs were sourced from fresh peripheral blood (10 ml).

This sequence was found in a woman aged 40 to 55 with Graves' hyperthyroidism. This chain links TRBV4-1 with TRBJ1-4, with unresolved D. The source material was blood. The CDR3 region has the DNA TGCGCCAGCAGCCAAGCCAATTTAGGGATTGCAACTAATGAAAAACTGTTTTTT. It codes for CASSQANLGIATNEKLFF.